This T cell receptor (beta chain) was documented in a study of blood T cell repertoires in COVID-19. Study in general: COVID-19 samples collected from the United States, Italy and Spain covered acute and convalescent phases.

Clones were read by immunoSEQ multiplex PCR, and TCRdb kept only the in-frame ones, dropping some. The sample comprises about 300,000 clones, around 90% of which are singletons, and approximately 6.5% rests with the top ten. This clone turned up a few times. This CDR3 spans 15 amino acids. Germline CDR1 SGHAT, CDR2 FQNNGV. V gave up 4 bases and J gave up 5 bases; unmatched junction bases: 9. V and J are TRBV11-2 and TRBJ1-1; 8 positions agree with TRBD1. The receptor comes from a woman between 45 and 60 years old with COVID-19, enrolled during active disease. Material for sequencing was peripheral blood. The CDR3 is CASSSDRVRTTEAFF. The DNA for the CDR3 is TGTGCCAGCAGCTCGGACAGGGTTCGGACGACTGAAGCTTTCTTT. Looking up the rest from reference TRBV11-2 and TRBJ1-1 gives the full variable domain: EAGVAQSPRYKIIEKRQSVAFWCNPISGHATLYWYQQILGQGPKLLIQFQNNGVVDDSQLPKDRFSAERLKGVDSTLKIQPAKLEDSAVYLCASSSDRVRTTEAFFGQGTRLTVV.